This TCR beta chain stems from a study of T-cell memory formation after mild COVID-19. Turning to the study itself: Clusters of TCRs were largely donor specific.

Worth noting for this clonotype: Its matching antigen is unknown.

Looked up from germline, CDR1 is SGHDT and CDR2 is YYEEEE. CDR3 length: 18 residues. The V gene end was trimmed by 4 bases and the J gene end by 4 bases; junction bases not matched to a gene: 11. Researchers used 5'RACE with constant-segment primers to make TCR alpha and TCR beta cDNA libraries that carry sample barcodes and UMIs. Each CDR3 protein is one row after TCRdb ran MiXCR on the 5' RACE reads. The table shows some 320,000 distinct CDR3 sequences, with more than 15% occurring only once. Broader study findings: Clones contracting day 15 to 85 were balanced CD4/CD8; later expanders leaned CD4+. Cross-reactive memory appears to have joined, as suggested by some responding clones showing up in pre-infection memory.

The source material was PBMCs or a T cell subset sorted from them (not recorded which). The TCR was taken from a young man who had mild COVID-19 (a few samples of this study predate the infection). Cell type and time point are not known. The J gene is TRBJ2-3, the V gene TRBV5-6, with 14 bases fitting TRBD2. The CDR3: CASSLTSGGALGADTQYF. The CDR3 nucleotides read TGTGCCAGCAGCCTGACTAGCGGGGGGGCTCTAGGGGCAGATACGCAGTATTTT.